This T cell receptor (beta chain) was identified during a study of cytomegalovirus exposure and HLA in healthy donors. Study-level points and caveats: In terms of immune exposure information, only CMV serostatus was available. Previous analysis showed most TCR beta V segments were productive about 87% or about 30% of the time.

Primers for the PCR totalled 60 Vbeta and 13 Jbeta. The data were produced by immunoSEQ multiplex PCR, yet TCRdb's version contains in-frame clones alone and is incomplete. Of some 130,000 clones in the sample, 70% to 85% were seen once. CDR1 and CDR2 from the germline V gene are SGHTA and FQGNSA. The germline V and J ends were trimmed by 6 bases and 3 bases, with 15 bases remaining between them. The CDR3 spans 15 residues. This clone has just one count. Its specificity is not known. The sequence was obtained from a woman aged 60-75 years in good health and CMV-seropositive. The sample was PBMCs. The chain uses TRBV7-2 and TRBJ1-5; D is perhaps TRBD1 (6 bases). CDR3 DNA sequence: TGTGCCAGCAGTCCCACAGGGCCCAACAATCAGCCCCAGCATTTT. Translation gives CASSPTGPNNQPQHF.